This T cell receptor (beta chain) emerged from a study of shared clonotypes between healthy human individuals. Study-level results: The small donor group covered limited genetic and exposure diversity. A handful of donors shared approximately 5% of their naive CD4 clonotypes.

This clone occurred once. What it recognizes is unknown. The CDR3 sequence is 14 residues long. Germline assignment: CDR1 MNHEY and CDR2 SVGAGI. Unmatched junction bases numbered 9, after V lost 10 bases and J lost 5 bases. Naive-designated CD8 cells lacked CD45RO, were positively enriched for CCR7, and omitted terminally differentiated effector memory CD45RA+ cells. Among the donors, all were Caucasian adults who lived in Nashville, Tennessee. Authors' data handling: ImmunoSEQ supplied junction-only sequences lacking quality scores, so filtering was different. Method: immunoSEQ multiplex PCR; TCRdb's copy keeps in-frame clones and lacks some. V, J and clone size reflect that table, while D and trimming were determined from the DNA. This sample has about 800,000 clones, with 90% to 98% found just once.

V and J are TRBV6-5 and TRBJ2-2, with 8 nucleotides matching TRBD2. The clonotype originates from a man younger than 45 in good health. The specimen was naive CD8+ T cells sorted from blood. The CDR3 protein is CATEPGGNTGELFF. The CDR3 DNA sequence: TGTGCCACTGAACCGGGGGGGAATACCGGGGAGCTGTTTTTT.